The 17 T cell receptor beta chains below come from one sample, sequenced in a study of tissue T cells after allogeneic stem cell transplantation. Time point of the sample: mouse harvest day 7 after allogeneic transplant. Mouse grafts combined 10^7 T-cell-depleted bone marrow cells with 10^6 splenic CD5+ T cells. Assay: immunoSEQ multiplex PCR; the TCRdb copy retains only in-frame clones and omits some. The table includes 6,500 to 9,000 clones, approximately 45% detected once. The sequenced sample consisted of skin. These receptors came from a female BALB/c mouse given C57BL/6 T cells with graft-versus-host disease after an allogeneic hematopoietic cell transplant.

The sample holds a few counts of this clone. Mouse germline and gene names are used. The covered CDR3 bases are TGTGCAAGCAGCTTAGACATAAACACAGAAGTCTTC. It is translated as CASSLDINTEVF. Given in full, the CDR3 is CASSLDINTEVFF. The chain recombines TRBV16 with TRBJ1-1; D remains ambiguous. The read terminates 1 residue before the CDR3 end, so the remaining end is supplied by the germline J gene. The germline gives CDR1 SGHSA, CDR2 FRNQAP. The V and J ends lost 0 bases and 1 base respectively, with 3 bases between them. The CDR3 extends over 13 amino acids.

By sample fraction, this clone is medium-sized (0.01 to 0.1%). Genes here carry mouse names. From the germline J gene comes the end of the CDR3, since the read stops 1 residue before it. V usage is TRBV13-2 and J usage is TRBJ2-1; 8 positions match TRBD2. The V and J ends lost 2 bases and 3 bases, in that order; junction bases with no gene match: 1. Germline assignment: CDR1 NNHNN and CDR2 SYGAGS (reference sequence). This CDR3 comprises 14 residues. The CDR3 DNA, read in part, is TGTGCCAGCGGTGAGTGGGGGGGCTATGCTGAGCAGTTC. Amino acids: CASGEWGGYAEQF. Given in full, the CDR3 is CASGEWGGYAEQFF.

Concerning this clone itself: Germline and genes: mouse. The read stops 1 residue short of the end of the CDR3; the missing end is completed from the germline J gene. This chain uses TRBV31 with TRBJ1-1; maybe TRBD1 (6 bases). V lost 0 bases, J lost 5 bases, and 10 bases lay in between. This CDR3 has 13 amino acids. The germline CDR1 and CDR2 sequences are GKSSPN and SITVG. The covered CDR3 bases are TGTGCCTGGAGTCTAGTAGGGGGGACAGAAGTCTTC. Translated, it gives CAWSLVGGTEVF. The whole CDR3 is CAWSLVGGTEVFF.

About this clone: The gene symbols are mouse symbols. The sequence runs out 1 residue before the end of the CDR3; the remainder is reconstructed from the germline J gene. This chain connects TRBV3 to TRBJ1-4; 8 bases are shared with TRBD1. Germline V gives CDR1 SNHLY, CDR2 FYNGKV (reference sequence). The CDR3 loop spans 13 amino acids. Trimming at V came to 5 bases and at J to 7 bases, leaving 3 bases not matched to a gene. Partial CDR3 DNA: TGTGCCAGCAGCCTACAGGGGGTCGAAAGATTATTT. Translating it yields CASSLQGVERLF. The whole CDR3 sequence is CASSLQGVERLFF.

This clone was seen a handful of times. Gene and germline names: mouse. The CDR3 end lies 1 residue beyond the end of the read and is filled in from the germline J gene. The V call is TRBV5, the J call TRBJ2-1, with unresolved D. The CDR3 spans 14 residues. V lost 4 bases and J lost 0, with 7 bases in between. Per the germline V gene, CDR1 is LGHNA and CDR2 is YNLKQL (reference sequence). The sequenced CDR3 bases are TGTGCCAGCAGCCCGCTGGCTAACTATGCTGAGCAGTTC. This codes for CASSPLANYAEQF. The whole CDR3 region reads CASSPLANYAEQFF.

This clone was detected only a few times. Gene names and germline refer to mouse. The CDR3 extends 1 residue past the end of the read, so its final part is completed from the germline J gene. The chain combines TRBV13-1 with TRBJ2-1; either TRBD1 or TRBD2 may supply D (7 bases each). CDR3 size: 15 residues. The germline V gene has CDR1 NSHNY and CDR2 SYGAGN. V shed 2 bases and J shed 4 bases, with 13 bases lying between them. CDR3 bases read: TGTGCCAGCAGTGAGCAGGGGGGGGGATATGCTGAGCAGTTC. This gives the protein CASSEQGGGYAEQF. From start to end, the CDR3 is CASSEQGGGYAEQFF.

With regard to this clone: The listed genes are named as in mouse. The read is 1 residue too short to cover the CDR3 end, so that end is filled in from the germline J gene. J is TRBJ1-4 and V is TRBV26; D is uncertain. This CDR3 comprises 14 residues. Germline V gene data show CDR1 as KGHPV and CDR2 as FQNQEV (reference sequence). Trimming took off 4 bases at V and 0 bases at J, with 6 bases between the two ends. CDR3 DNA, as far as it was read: TGTGCCAGCAGTCCACAGATTTCCAACGAAAGATTATTT. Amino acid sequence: CASSPQISNERLF. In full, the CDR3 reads CASSPQISNERLFF.

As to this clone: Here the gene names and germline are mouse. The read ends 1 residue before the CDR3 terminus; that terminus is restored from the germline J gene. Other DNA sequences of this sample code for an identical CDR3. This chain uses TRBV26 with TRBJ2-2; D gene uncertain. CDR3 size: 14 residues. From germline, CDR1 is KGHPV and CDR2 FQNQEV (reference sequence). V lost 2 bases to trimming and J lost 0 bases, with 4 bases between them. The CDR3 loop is CASSLRTNTGQLYF. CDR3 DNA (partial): TGTGCCAGCAGTCTGAGGACAAACACCGGGCAGCTCTAC.

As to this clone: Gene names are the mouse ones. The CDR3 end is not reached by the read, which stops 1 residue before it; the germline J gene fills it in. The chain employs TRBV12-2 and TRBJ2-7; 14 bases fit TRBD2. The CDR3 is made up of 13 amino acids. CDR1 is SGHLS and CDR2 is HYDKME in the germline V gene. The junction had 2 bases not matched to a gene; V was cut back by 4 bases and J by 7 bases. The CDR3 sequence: CASSGLGGLEQYF. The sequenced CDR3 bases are TGTGCCAGCTCGGGACTGGGGGGGCTGGAACAGTAC.

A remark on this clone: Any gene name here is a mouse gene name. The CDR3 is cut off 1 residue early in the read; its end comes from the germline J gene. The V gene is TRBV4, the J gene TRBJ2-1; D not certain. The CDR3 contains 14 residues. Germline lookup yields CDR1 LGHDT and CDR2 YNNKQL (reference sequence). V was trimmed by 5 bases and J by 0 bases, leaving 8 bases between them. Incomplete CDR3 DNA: TGTGCCAGCAGCAGCAGGCCTAACTATGCTGAGCAGTTC. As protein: CASSSRPNYAEQF. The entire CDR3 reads CASSSRPNYAEQFF.

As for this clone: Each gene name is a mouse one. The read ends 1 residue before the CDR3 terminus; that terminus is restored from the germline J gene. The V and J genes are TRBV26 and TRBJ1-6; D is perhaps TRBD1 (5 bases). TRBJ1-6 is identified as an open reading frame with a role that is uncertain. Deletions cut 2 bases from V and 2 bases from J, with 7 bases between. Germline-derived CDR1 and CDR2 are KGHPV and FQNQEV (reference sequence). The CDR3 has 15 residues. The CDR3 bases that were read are TGTGCCAGCAGTCTGAGGGGAGCCTATAATTCGCCCCTCTAC. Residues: CASSLRGAYNSPLY. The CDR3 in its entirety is CASSLRGAYNSPLYF.

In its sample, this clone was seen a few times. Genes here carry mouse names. CDR3 amino acids: CASSLGVNQDTQYF. CDR3 DNA (partial): TGTGCCAGCAGTCTGGGGGTTAACCAAGACACCCAGTAC. This rearrangement joins TRBV26 to TRBJ2-5; no clear D gene. The CDR3 goes on 1 residue after the read ends, and that part is filled in from the germline J gene. Germline CDR1 reads KGHPV; CDR2 reads FQNQEV (reference sequence). The CDR3 runs 14 residues. Trimming shortened V by 2 bases and J by 0 bases, and 6 bases separated the two germline ends.

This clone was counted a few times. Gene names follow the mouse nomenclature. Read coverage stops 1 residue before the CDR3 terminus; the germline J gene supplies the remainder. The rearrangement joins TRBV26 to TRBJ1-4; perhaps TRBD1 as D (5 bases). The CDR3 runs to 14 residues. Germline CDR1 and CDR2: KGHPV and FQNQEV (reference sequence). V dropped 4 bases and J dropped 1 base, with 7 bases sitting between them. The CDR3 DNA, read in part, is TGTGCCAGCAGTCGACAGAGTTCCAACGAAAGATTATTT. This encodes CASSRQSSNERLF. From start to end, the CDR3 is CASSRQSSNERLFF. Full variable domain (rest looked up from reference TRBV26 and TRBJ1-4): NSKVIQTPRYLVKGQGQKAKMRCIPEKGHPVVFWYQQNKNNEFKFLINFQNQEVLQQIDMTEKRFSAECPSNSPCSLEIQSSEAGDSALYLCASSRQSSNERLFFGHGTKLSVL.

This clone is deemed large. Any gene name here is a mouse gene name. This chain's CDR3 is CASSLRGTEQYF. The sequenced CDR3 bases are TGTGCCAGCAGCCTCAGGGGGACTGAACAGTAC. The gene calls are TRBV13-3 and TRBJ2-7; TRBD1 agrees at 7 bases. The CDR3 end lies 1 residue beyond the end of the read and is filled in from the germline J gene. The length of the CDR3 is 12 residues. J lost 6 bases, V lost 5 bases, and 5 bases had no gene match. Germline loops: CDR1 NNHDY, CDR2 SYVADS.

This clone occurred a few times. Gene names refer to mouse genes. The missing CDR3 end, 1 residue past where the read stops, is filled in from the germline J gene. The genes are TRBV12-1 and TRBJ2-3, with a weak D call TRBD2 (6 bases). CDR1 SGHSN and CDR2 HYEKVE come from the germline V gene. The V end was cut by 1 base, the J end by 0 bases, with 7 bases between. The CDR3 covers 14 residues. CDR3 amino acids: CASSLWGSAETLYF. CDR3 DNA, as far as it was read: TGTGCCAGCTCTCTGTGGGGGAGTGCAGAAACGCTGTAT. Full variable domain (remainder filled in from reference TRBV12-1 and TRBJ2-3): DSGVVQSPRHIIKEKGGRSVLTCIPISGHSNVVWYQQTLGKELKFLIQHYEKVERDKGFLPSRFSVQQFDDYHSEMNMSALELEDSAMYFCASSLWGSAETLYFGSGTRLTVL.

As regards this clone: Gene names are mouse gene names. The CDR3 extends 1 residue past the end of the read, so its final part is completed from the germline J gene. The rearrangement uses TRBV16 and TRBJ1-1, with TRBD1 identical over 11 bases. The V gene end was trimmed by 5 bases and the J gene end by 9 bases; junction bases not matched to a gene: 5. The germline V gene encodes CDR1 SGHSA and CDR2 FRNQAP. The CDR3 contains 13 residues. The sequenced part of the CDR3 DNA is TGTGCAAGCAGCAACGGACAGGGGGCGAAAGTCTTC. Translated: CASSNGQGAKVF. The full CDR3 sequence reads CASSNGQGAKVFF. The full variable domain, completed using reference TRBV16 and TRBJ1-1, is NAGVIQTPRHKVTGKGQEATLWCEPISGHSAVFWYRQTIVQGLEFLTYFRNQAPIDDSGMPKERFSAQMPNQSHSTLKIQSTQPQDSAVYLCASSNGQGAKVFFGKGTRLTVV.

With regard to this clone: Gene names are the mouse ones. CDR3 region: CASSLRGANYAEQFF. The DNA read from the CDR3 is TGTGCCAGCAGTCTGAGGGGGGCCAACTATGCTGAGCAGTTC. The chain employs TRBV26 and TRBJ2-1; possible D gene TRBD2, 7 bases. The read terminates 1 residue before the CDR3 end, so the remaining end is supplied by the germline J gene. V was shortened by 2 bases and J by 1 base, with 9 bases between the two germline ends. The CDR3 has 15 amino acids. Germline values: CDR1 KGHPV, CDR2 FQNQEV (reference sequence).